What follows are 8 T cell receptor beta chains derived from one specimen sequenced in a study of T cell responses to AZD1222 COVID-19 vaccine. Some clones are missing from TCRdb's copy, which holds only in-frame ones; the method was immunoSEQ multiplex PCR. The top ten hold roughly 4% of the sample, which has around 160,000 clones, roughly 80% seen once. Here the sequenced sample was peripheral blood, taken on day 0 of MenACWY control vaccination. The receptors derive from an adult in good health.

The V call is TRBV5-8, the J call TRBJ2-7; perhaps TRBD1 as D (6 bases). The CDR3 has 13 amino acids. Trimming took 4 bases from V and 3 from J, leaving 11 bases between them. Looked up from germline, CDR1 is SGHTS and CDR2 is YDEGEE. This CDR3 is CASSRTGNYEQYF. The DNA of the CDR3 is TGTGCCAGCAGCCGAACAGGGAACTACGAGCAGTACTTC.

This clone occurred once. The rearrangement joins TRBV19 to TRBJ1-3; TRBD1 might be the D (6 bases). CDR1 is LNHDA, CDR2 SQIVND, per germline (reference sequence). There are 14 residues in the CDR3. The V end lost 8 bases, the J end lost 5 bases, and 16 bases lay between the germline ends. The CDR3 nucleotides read TGTGCCAGTGGAGAGCAGGGGAAACGAAACACCATATATTTT. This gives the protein CASGEQGKRNTIYF. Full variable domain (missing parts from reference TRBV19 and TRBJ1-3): DGGITQSPKYLFRKEGQNVTLSCEQNLNHDAMYWYRQDPGQGLRLIYYSQIVNDFQKGDIAEGYSVSREKKESFPLTVTSAQKNPTAFYLCASGEQGKRNTIYFGEGSWLTVV.

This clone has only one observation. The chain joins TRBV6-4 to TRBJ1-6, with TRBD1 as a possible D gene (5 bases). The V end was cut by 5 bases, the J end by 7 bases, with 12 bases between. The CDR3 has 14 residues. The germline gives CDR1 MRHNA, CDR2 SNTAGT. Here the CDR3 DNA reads TGTGCCAGCAGTCCAAGCCCAGGGAATTCACCCCTCCACTTT. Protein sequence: CASSPSPGNSPLHF.

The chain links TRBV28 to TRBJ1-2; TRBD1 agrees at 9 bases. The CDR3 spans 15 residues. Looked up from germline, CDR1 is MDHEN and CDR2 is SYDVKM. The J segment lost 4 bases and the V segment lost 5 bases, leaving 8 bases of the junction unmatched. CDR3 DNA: TGTGCCAGCAGTCCAGGGACAGGGATTATCTATGGCTACACCTTC. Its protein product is CASSPGTGIIYGYTF.

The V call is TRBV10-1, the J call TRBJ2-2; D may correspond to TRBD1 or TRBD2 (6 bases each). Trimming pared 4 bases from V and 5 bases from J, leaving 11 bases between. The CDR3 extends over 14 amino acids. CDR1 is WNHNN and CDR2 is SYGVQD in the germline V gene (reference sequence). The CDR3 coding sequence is TGCGCCAGCAGTGCGACAGGAGGGACCGGGGAGCTGTTTTTT. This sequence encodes CASSATGGTGELFF.

The DNA for the CDR3 is TGTGCCACCAGTGATACCGGGACAGGGACGTTAGGAAGCAATCAGCCCCAGCATTTT. Protein: CATSDTGTGTLGSNQPQHF. This rearrangement joins TRBV24-1 to TRBJ1-5; 9 positions agree with TRBD1. With 3 bases clipped from V and 1 base from J, the junction kept 12 bases outside the gene matches. CDR3 length: 19 residues. The germline V gene encodes CDR1 KGHDR and CDR2 SFDVKD.

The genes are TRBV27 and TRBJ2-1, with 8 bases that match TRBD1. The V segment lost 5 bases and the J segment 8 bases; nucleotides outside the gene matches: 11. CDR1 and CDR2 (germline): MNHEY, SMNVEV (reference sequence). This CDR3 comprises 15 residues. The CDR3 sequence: CASSPHSQGAHEQFF. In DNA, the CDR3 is TGTGCCAGCAGTCCCCACAGTCAGGGGGCCCATGAGCAGTTCTTC.

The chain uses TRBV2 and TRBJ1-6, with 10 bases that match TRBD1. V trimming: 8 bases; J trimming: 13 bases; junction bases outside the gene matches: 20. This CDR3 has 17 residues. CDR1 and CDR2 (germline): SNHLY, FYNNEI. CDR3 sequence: CASESGGPGQGTLPLHF. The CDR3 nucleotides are TGTGCCAGCGAGTCTGGTGGACCGGGACAGGGGACACTCCCCCTCCACTTT.